A selection of T cell receptor beta chains follows, all from one sample in a study of blood T cells in healthy people across ages. TCRdb fed the 5' RACE reads into MiXCR, producing one record per CDR3 protein. The profile covers 1,800,000 or so distinct CDR3 sequences, with about 39% appearing a single time and 23% taken by the ten largest. Input material: blood. The receptors come from a human donor in good health. CDR3s include the opening cysteine and the closing phenylalanine or tryptophan. A D gene is named only where the DNA matches it firmly. Rows give clone size only sometimes, using once, few, many, or a class for an expanded clone.

len: 13; v_gene: TRBV11-1; j_gene: TRBJ1-2; abundance: few; d_gene: NA; CDR3nt: TGTGCCAGCAGCTTAGCCAGCGCCTATGGCTACACCTTC; CDR3aa: CASSLASAYGYTF
len: 12; v_gene: TRBV2; j_gene: TRBJ2-5; abundance: NA; d_gene: NA; CDR3nt: TGTGCCAGCAGGACTGGGTCAGGGGACCAGTACTTC; CDR3aa: CASRTGSGDQYF
len: 17; v_gene: TRBV7-6; j_gene: TRBJ2-2; abundance: NA; d_gene: TRBD1; CDR3nt: TGTGCCGGCAGCTTTGGCGCAGGGGGATCCAACACCGGGGAGCTGTTTTTT; CDR3aa: CAGSFGAGGSNTGELFF
len: 15; v_gene: TRBV7-9; j_gene: TRBJ2-1; abundance: few; d_gene: NA; CDR3nt: TGTGCCAGCAGCCCAAGAATCGAGCGCAACAATGAGCAGTTCTTC; CDR3aa: CASSPRIERNNEQFF
len: 17; v_gene: TRBV5-1; j_gene: TRBJ2-5; abundance: NA; d_gene: NA; CDR3nt: TGCGCCAGCAGCCTGGTAGCAGGGTTCGCACTCTACAATGAGCAGTACTTC; CDR3aa: CASSLVAGFALYNEQYF
len: 15; v_gene: TRBV20-1; j_gene: TRBJ2-7; abundance: NA; d_gene: TRBD2; CDR3nt: TGCAGTGCTAGAGATCGCACTCGGGGGGGGGACGAGCAGTACTTT; CDR3aa: CSARDRTRGGDEQYF
len: 18; v_gene: TRBV2; j_gene: TRBJ2-7; abundance: NA; d_gene: TRBD2; CDR3nt: TGTGCCAGCACGGCCTTTGGCGGGGGGCAACCTTACTCCTACGAGCAGTACTTC; CDR3aa: CASTAFGGGQPYSYEQYF
len: 14; v_gene: TRBV20-1; j_gene: TRBJ2-7; abundance: few; d_gene: TRBD1; CDR3nt: TGCAGTGCTAAGCCGGGACAGAGCAACTACGAGCAGTACTTC; CDR3aa: CSAKPGQSNYEQYF
len: 16; v_gene: TRBV12-3/TRBV12-4; j_gene: TRBJ2-2; abundance: NA; d_gene: TRBD1; CDR3nt: TGTGCCAGCAGCCCGAGGACAGGGGGCTGGACCGGGGAGCTGTTTTTT; CDR3aa: CASSPRTGGWTGELFF
len: 15; v_gene: TRBV18; j_gene: TRBJ2-1; abundance: NA; d_gene: NA; CDR3nt: TGTGCCAGCTCAAGGACGGGGGGCGCCCACAATGAGCGGTTCTTC; CDR3aa: CASSRTGGAHNERFF
len: 13; v_gene: TRBV7-6; j_gene: TRBJ2-7; abundance: few; d_gene: NA; CDR3nt: TGTGCCAGCAGTCCTTCCCTTACCTACGAGCAGTACTTC; CDR3aa: CASSPSLTYEQYF
len: 16; v_gene: TRBV7-8; j_gene: TRBJ2-5; abundance: few; d_gene: TRBD2; CDR3nt: TGTGCCAGCAGCTCTACTAGCGGGGGGCTCCAAGAGACCCAGTACTTC; CDR3aa: CASSSTSGGLQETQYF
len: 15; v_gene: TRBV6-6; j_gene: TRBJ2-3; abundance: few; d_gene: TRBD1; CDR3nt: TGTGCCAACAGTTACAACACAGGGGAACCAGATACGCAGTATTTT; CDR3aa: CANSYNTGEPDTQYF
len: 15; v_gene: TRBV5-1; j_gene: TRBJ2-1; abundance: NA; d_gene: NA; CDR3nt: TGCGCCAGCAGCTTCCCGGCCCGGCCTTACAATGAGCAGTTCTTC; CDR3aa: CASSFPARPYNEQFF
len: 14; v_gene: TRBV20-1; j_gene: TRBJ1-5; abundance: NA; d_gene: NA; CDR3nt: TGCAGTGCTAGTTTGGGGGTCGACAATCAGCCCCAGCATTTT; CDR3aa: CSASLGVDNQPQHF
len: 16; v_gene: TRBV28; j_gene: TRBJ1-2; abundance: NA; d_gene: NA; CDR3nt: TGTGCCAGCAGCCCAAGGACAGCTCAGCCCTTTGGTGGCTACACCTTC; CDR3aa: CASSPRTAQPFGGYTF
len: 11; v_gene: TRBV6-6; j_gene: TRBJ2-3; abundance: few; d_gene: NA; CDR3nt: TGTGCCAGCAGTCAAAAAGATACGCAGTATTTT; CDR3aa: CASSQKDTQYF
len: 15; v_gene: TRBV4-1; j_gene: TRBJ1-1; abundance: NA; d_gene: TRBD1; CDR3nt: TGCGCCAGCGCCAAAGGACAGGGTTTGGGCACTGAAGCTTTCTTT; CDR3aa: CASAKGQGLGTEAFF
len: 18; v_gene: TRBV5-1; j_gene: TRBJ2-5; abundance: once; d_gene: TRBD1; CDR3nt: TGCGCCAGCAGCTCGTACAGGGGCGGCGAGTTATATAGAGAGACCCAGTACTTC; CDR3aa: CASSSYRGGELYRETQYF
len: 16; v_gene: TRBV27; j_gene: TRBJ2-7; abundance: few; d_gene: NA; CDR3nt: TGTGCCAGCAGTTTGTCTTATAGCGCCCGGGACTACGAGCAGTACTTC; CDR3aa: CASSLSYSARDYEQYF
len: 15; v_gene: TRBV20-1; j_gene: TRBJ2-5; abundance: NA; d_gene: TRBD2; CDR3nt: TGCAGTGCTAGCGGGGGGGCCTATTCTGGAGAGACCCAGTACTTC; CDR3aa: CSASGGAYSGETQYF
len: 15; v_gene: TRBV11-2; j_gene: TRBJ1-2; abundance: few; d_gene: NA; CDR3nt: TGTGCCAGCAGCTTACTCGAGGGAGTTGGCTATGGCTACACCTTC; CDR3aa: CASSLLEGVGYGYTF
len: 13; v_gene: TRBV12-5; j_gene: TRBJ1-5; abundance: NA; d_gene: NA; CDR3nt: TGTGCTAGTGGTGAGGGGGGGTATCAGCCCCAGCATTTT; CDR3aa: CASGEGGYQPQHF
len: 13; v_gene: TRBV20-1; j_gene: TRBJ2-7; abundance: many; d_gene: NA; CDR3nt: TGCAGTGCTAGACTTGACAGTTCCTACGAGCAGTACTTC; CDR3aa: CSARLDSSYEQYF
len: 16; v_gene: TRBV5-1; j_gene: TRBJ2-2; abundance: few; d_gene: TRBD1; CDR3nt: TGCGCCGGCAGCATGAAACAGGGGGCCGCGGCCGGGGAGCTGTTTTTT; CDR3aa: CAGSMKQGAAAGELFF
len: 15; v_gene: TRBV9; j_gene: TRBJ2-3; abundance: few; d_gene: NA; CDR3nt: TGTGCCAGCAGCGTATTCCAGGCTGAGGCAGATACGCAGTATTTT; CDR3aa: CASSVFQAEADTQYF
len: 15; v_gene: TRBV12-3/TRBV12-4; j_gene: TRBJ1-2; abundance: NA; d_gene: TRBD1; CDR3nt: TGTGCCAGCAGTTCGTGGACAGGGGGGTTCTATGGCTACACCTTC; CDR3aa: CASSSWTGGFYGYTF
len: 16; v_gene: TRBV4-2; j_gene: TRBJ1-2; abundance: NA; d_gene: TRBD1; CDR3nt: TGTGCCAGCAATCCCCGGGGCGATGACAGGGATTATGGCTACACCTTC; CDR3aa: CASNPRGDDRDYGYTF
len: 15; v_gene: TRBV4-3; j_gene: TRBJ2-7; abundance: once; d_gene: NA; CDR3nt: TGCGCCAGCAGCCAAGTCATGGACAGCGCCTACGAGCAGTACTTC; CDR3aa: CASSQVMDSAYEQYF
len: 16; v_gene: TRBV24-1; j_gene: TRBJ2-3; abundance: once; d_gene: NA; CDR3nt: TGTGCCACCAGTGACCCCGATGGGGGAAGCACAGATACGCAGTATTTT; CDR3aa: CATSDPDGGSTDTQYF
len: 13; v_gene: TRBV12-3/TRBV12-4; j_gene: TRBJ1-5; abundance: NA; d_gene: NA; CDR3nt: TGTGCCAGCAGCCCCCGAGGTCTTCAGCCCCAGCATTTT; CDR3aa: CASSPRGLQPQHF
len: 13; v_gene: TRBV29-1; j_gene: TRBJ2-5; abundance: few; d_gene: NA; CDR3nt: TGCAGCGTAAGAATCCAGAGGGGGGAGACCCAGTACTTC; CDR3aa: CSVRIQRGETQYF
len: 15; v_gene: TRBV3-1; j_gene: TRBJ2-5; abundance: NA; d_gene: NA; CDR3nt: TGTGCCAGCAGCCAAGTACTGGCTGTTCAAGAGACCCAGTACTTC; CDR3aa: CASSQVLAVQETQYF
len: 18; v_gene: TRBV4-3; j_gene: TRBJ2-6; abundance: NA; d_gene: TRBD1; CDR3nt: TGCGCCAGCAGCCCGACAGGGATACTTTACTCTGGGGCCAACGTCCTGACTTTC; CDR3aa: CASSPTGILYSGANVLTF
len: 13; v_gene: TRBV20-1; j_gene: TRBJ2-1; abundance: NA; d_gene: NA; CDR3nt: TGCAGTGCTTTTCCGGACAGTTACAATGAGCAGTTCTTC; CDR3aa: CSAFPDSYNEQFF
len: 16; v_gene: TRBV7-3; j_gene: TRBJ2-1; abundance: NA; d_gene: NA; CDR3nt: TGTGCCAGCATCCTAGGCGAAGGTCGGACCTACAATGAGCAGTTCTTC; CDR3aa: CASILGEGRTYNEQFF
len: 15; v_gene: TRBV25-1; j_gene: TRBJ2-6; abundance: many; d_gene: NA; CDR3nt: TGTGCCAGCAGTGACACGCGAGCTGGGGCCAACGTCCTGACTTTC; CDR3aa: CASSDTRAGANVLTF
len: 17; v_gene: TRBV7-6; j_gene: TRBJ1-3; abundance: few; d_gene: NA; CDR3nt: TGTGCCAGCAGCTTAGGGGGGGGGCTCTACTCTGGAAACACCATATATTTT; CDR3aa: CASSLGGGLYSGNTIYF
len: 15; v_gene: TRBV7-3; j_gene: TRBJ2-5; abundance: NA; d_gene: NA; CDR3nt: TGTGCCAGCAGCCGTGGACGGGGCTCTGGGGAGACCCAGTACTTC; CDR3aa: CASSRGRGSGETQYF
len: 13; v_gene: TRBV6-2/TRBV6-3; j_gene: TRBJ1-1; abundance: NA; d_gene: NA; CDR3nt: TGTGCCAGCAAATCGGAAGGGAGGTCTGAAGCTTTCTTT; CDR3aa: CASKSEGRSEAFF
len: 14; v_gene: TRBV14; j_gene: TRBJ2-5; abundance: NA; d_gene: TRBD1; CDR3nt: TGTGCCAGCAGCGCCTCCGGGACAGGCATTAATGAGTACTTC; CDR3aa: CASSASGTGINEYF
len: 14; v_gene: TRBV7-2; j_gene: TRBJ2-1; abundance: few; d_gene: NA; CDR3nt: TGTGCCAGCGGCTCCCCAAGCTCCTACAATGAGCAGTTCTTC; CDR3aa: CASGSPSSYNEQFF
len: 17; v_gene: TRBV7-2; j_gene: TRBJ1-2; abundance: few; d_gene: TRBD1; CDR3nt: TGTGCCAGCAGCTCCCTAGGGACAGGGCAAAGACTCTATGGCTACACCTTC; CDR3aa: CASSSLGTGQRLYGYTF
len: 16; v_gene: TRBV5-1; j_gene: TRBJ2-1; abundance: NA; d_gene: TRBD1; CDR3nt: TGCGCCAGCAGCGCTGACAGGGCCTTCGGGGTCAATGAGCAGTTCTTC; CDR3aa: CASSADRAFGVNEQFF
len: 17; v_gene: TRBV10-3; j_gene: TRBJ2-5; abundance: NA; d_gene: NA; CDR3nt: TGTGCCATCAGTTTTCACCCGCTACAGGGAGAGAGAGAGACCCAGTACTTC; CDR3aa: CAISFHPLQGERETQYF
len: 14; v_gene: TRBV11-3; j_gene: TRBJ2-4; abundance: NA; d_gene: NA; CDR3nt: TGTGCCAGCAGCCCGTATACAGGCAAAAACATTCAGTACTTC; CDR3aa: CASSPYTGKNIQYF
len: 10; v_gene: TRBV29-1; j_gene: TRBJ2-1; abundance: few; d_gene: NA; CDR3nt: TGCAGCGTAACCGGGGTACTTCAGTTCTTC; CDR3aa: CSVTGVLQFF
len: 17; v_gene: TRBV20-1; j_gene: TRBJ2-6; abundance: NA; d_gene: NA; CDR3nt: TGCAGTGCAGAGGTGACAGGCGGAGATTCTGGGGCCAACGTCCTGACTTTC; CDR3aa: CSAEVTGGDSGANVLTF
len: 15; v_gene: TRBV20-1; j_gene: TRBJ2-7; abundance: NA; d_gene: TRBD1; CDR3nt: TGCAGTGCTAGAGATATGGGACAGGTATCCTACGAGCAGTACTTC; CDR3aa: CSARDMGQVSYEQYF
len: 9; v_gene: TRBV20-1; j_gene: TRBJ2-5; abundance: NA; d_gene: NA; CDR3nt: TGCAGTGCTGACCGGTCCCAGTACTTC; CDR3aa: CSADRSQYF
len: 13; v_gene: TRBV7-9; j_gene: TRBJ2-1; abundance: few; d_gene: NA; CDR3nt: TGTGCCAGCACCCAACCACCGTACAATGAGCAGTTCTTC; CDR3aa: CASTQPPYNEQFF
len: 13; v_gene: TRBV7-2; j_gene: TRBJ2-7; abundance: many; d_gene: TRBD2; CDR3nt: TGTGCCAGCAGCCTGGGACTAGTCTACGAGCAGTACTTC; CDR3aa: CASSLGLVYEQYF
len: 14; v_gene: TRBV12-3/TRBV12-4; j_gene: TRBJ2-3; abundance: NA; d_gene: TRBD2; CDR3nt: TGTGCCTGCATTCTGGGAGGGCACACAGATACGCAGTATTTT; CDR3aa: CACILGGHTDTQYF
len: 13; v_gene: TRBV29-1; j_gene: TRBJ1-2; abundance: NA; d_gene: NA; CDR3nt: TGCAGCGTTGTAACCTCAACGGGCTATGGCTACACCTTC; CDR3aa: CSVVTSTGYGYTF
len: 17; v_gene: TRBV6-5; j_gene: TRBJ1-4; abundance: NA; d_gene: NA; CDR3nt: TGTGCCAGCAGTTACTCGCGGTCGAGACGGACTAATGAAAAACTGTTTTTT; CDR3aa: CASSYSRSRRTNEKLFF
len: 14; v_gene: TRBV7-9; j_gene: TRBJ1-4; abundance: NA; d_gene: NA; CDR3nt: TGTGCCAGCAGCTTAGTCGGGACAACTGAAAAACTGTTTTTT; CDR3aa: CASSLVGTTEKLFF
len: 16; v_gene: TRBV20-1; j_gene: TRBJ2-3; abundance: NA; d_gene: NA; CDR3nt: TGCAGTGCTAGAGATCTGACGGCGGGAAACACAGATACGCAGTATTTT; CDR3aa: CSARDLTAGNTDTQYF
len: 14; v_gene: TRBV7-3; j_gene: TRBJ2-7; abundance: once; d_gene: NA; CDR3nt: TGTGCCAGCAGCCCCCGGGCCCACTCCTACGAGCAGTACTTC; CDR3aa: CASSPRAHSYEQYF
len: 17; v_gene: TRBV5-4; j_gene: TRBJ1-1; abundance: NA; d_gene: NA; CDR3nt: TGTGCCAGCAGCACTCCCCACGGGGAATTGAGGGTCACTGGAGCTTTCTTT; CDR3aa: CASSTPHGELRVTGAFF